The clone carrying this TCR beta chain was detected only a few times. What it recognizes is unknown. This sample is part of a study of radiation and T cells in renal cell carcinoma. Germline CDR1 reads SNHLY; CDR2 reads FYNNEI. The CDR3 is 12 residues long. V gave up 11 bases and J gave up 5 bases, with 12 bases separating them. Findings and caveats of the study: Pretreatment tumor biopsies were lacking, so baseline clonotypes are unknown.

Only in-frame clones appear in the TCRdb table, and some are missing; sequencing was by immunoSEQ multiplex PCR. The data show approximately 92,000 clones, around four fifths seen once. Time point meaning: blood 4 weeks post-SBRT, at nephrectomy. Treatment in this sample: 15 Gy SBRT to primary tumor, nephrectomy 4 weeks later. The patient's renal cell carcinoma had clear cell pathology. The origin of this receptor is a man in his fifties or sixties with renal cell carcinoma. The sample was blood, taken from a patient whose treatment included radiotherapy and nephrectomy. V gene TRBV2 combines with J gene TRBJ2-2; D possibly corresponds to TRBD2 (6 bases). The CDR3 spells CAGGGETGELFF. The CDR3 bases are TGTGCCGGCGGCGGGGAGACCGGGGAGCTGTTTTTT.